Below are 12 T cell receptor beta chains sequenced from a single sample in a study of shared clonotypes between healthy human individuals. Naive CD8 cells comprised CD45RO-negative, CCR7-positively selected cells, excluding terminally differentiated effector memory CD45RA+ cells. TCRdb keeps only in-frame clones here, not all; method: immunoSEQ multiplex PCR. The sample records about 2.1 million clones, around 95% being singletons. Sample: naive CD8+ T cells from PBMCs. Receptors were obtained from a man aged 18 to 29 in good health. Some clones in this sample may be carry-over from other donors' samples.

This clone showed up just once. The chain recombines TRBV7-2 with TRBJ2-1; TRBD2 agrees at 10 bases. The CDR3 loop spans 15 amino acids. J gave up 8 bases and V 5 bases, and 9 bases lay outside the gene matches. Germline V gene lookup returns CDR1 SGHTA and CDR2 FQGNSA. CDR3 in amino acids: CASSPLSGRAYEQFF. DNA of the CDR3: TGTGCCAGCAGCCCCCTCAGCGGGAGGGCCTATGAGCAGTTCTTC.

The CDR3 DNA is TGCGCCAGCAGCCAGTCGGCAGGGGGATCCTCCTACGAGCAGTACTTC. It specifies CASSQSAGGSSYEQYF. J is TRBJ2-7 and V is TRBV4-1, with 7 bases matching TRBD1. The CDR3 extends over 16 amino acids. Trimming cost V 3 bases and J 0 bases; bases outside gene matches: 8. Germline values: CDR1 MGHRA, CDR2 YSYEKL.

The CDR3 region is CASSLGVWAGDTQYF. The CDR3 coding sequence is TGTGCCAGCAGCCTCGGGGTTTGGGCGGGAGATACGCAGTATTTT. This rearrangement joins TRBV27 to TRBJ2-3; possibly TRBD2 for D (5 bases). This CDR3 has 15 residues. Trimming cost V 6 bases and J 5 bases, with 18 bases left between them. Germline V gives CDR1 MNHEY, CDR2 SMNVEV (reference sequence).

The genes are TRBV28 and TRBJ2-1, with D hard to call. Trimming took off 2 bases at V and 3 bases at J, with 14 bases between the two ends. The germline gives CDR1 MDHEN, CDR2 SYDVKM. CDR3 length equals 16 residues. CDR3 nucleotides: TGTGCCAGCAGTTTAGCGGCGCTCCGGAGCTACAATGAGCAGTTCTTC. As protein: CASSLAALRSYNEQFF.

Points on this clone: At one boundary the junction diverges from the germline segment, which might be a read error. V is TRBV5-6 and J is TRBJ1-5; D remains unclear. The CDR3 length is 13 residues. Germline values: CDR1 SGHDT, CDR2 YYEEEE. The CDR3 loop reads CASSSGVNRPQHF. As DNA, the CDR3 is TGTGCCAGCAGTAGCGGCGTGAATCGGCCCCAGCATTTT.

The CDR3 reads CASSHRLTEEQYF. The CDR3 region has the DNA TGTGCCAGCAGCCATCGGCTAACCGAGGAGCAGTACTTC. The chain combines TRBV4-2 with TRBJ2-7, with unresolved D. Trimming left V 3 bases short and J 7 bases short, with 13 bases between. The CDR3 sequence is 13 residues long. CDR1 is LGHNA, CDR2 YNFKEQ, per germline.

This clone was counted a single time. The chain combines TRBV30 with TRBJ2-7; 11 nucleotides match TRBD2. Germline assignment: CDR1 GTSNPN and CDR2 SVGIG (reference sequence). With V trimmed by 2 bases and J by 1 base, 7 bases remained unmatched. The CDR3 has 16 residues. CDR3 sequence: CAWSPTGTSGSYEQYF. CDR3 in DNA: TGTGCCTGGAGTCCCACCGGGACTAGCGGATCCTACGAGCAGTACTTC.

Only one count was recorded for this clone. This sequence joins TRBV29-1 and TRBJ1-2; a weak D match, TRBD1 (6 bases). Between the trimmed V and J ends, which lost 1 base and 4 bases, there was a span of 13 bases. The CDR3 sequence is 14 residues long. The V gene's germline CDR1 is SQVTM and CDR2 ANQGSEA. The CDR3 is CSVEGPDSRYGYTF. The DNA for the CDR3 is TGCAGCGTTGAAGGCCCGGACAGCCGCTATGGCTACACCTTC.

The chain combines TRBV25-1 with TRBJ2-1; TRBD2 aligns across 9 bases. Germline lookup yields CDR1 MGHDK and CDR2 SYGVNS. The V gene end was trimmed by 7 bases and the J gene end by 2 bases; junction bases not matched to a gene: 6. The length of the CDR3 is 15 residues. The CDR3 region is CASNSGSRTYNEQFF. As DNA, the CDR3 is TGTGCCAGCAATAGCGGGAGTCGGACCTACAATGAGCAGTTCTTC.

The rearrangement links TRBV7-9 to TRBJ2-7; D is possibly TRBD1 or TRBD2 (6 bases each). Between the trimmed V and J ends, which lost 0 bases and 3 bases, there was a span of 15 bases. CDR3 length: 16 residues. Germline CDR1 is SEHNR and CDR2 is FQNEAQ (reference sequence). CDR3: CASSLAGVRGHYEQYF. The CDR3, as DNA: TGTGCCAGCAGCTTAGCGGGGGTTCGGGGGCACTACGAGCAGTACTTC.

This rearrangement joins TRBV5-4 to TRBJ2-5, with D possibly matching TRBD2 (6 bases). There are 14 residues in the CDR3. Trimming removed 5 bases from V and 2 bases from J, with 13 bases in between. In germline, CDR1 is SGHNT, CDR2 YYREEE (reference sequence). This CDR3 is CASRAASEQETQYF. The CDR3 DNA is TGTGCCAGCAGGGCCGCTAGCGAACAAGAGACCCAGTACTTC. Based on the CDR3 plus reference TRBV5-4 and TRBJ2-5, the full variable domain is ETGVTQSPTHLIKTRGQQVTLRCSSQSGHNTVSWYQQALGQGPQFIFQYYREEENGRGNFPPRFSGLQFPNYSSELNVNALELDDSALYLCASRAASEQETQYFGPGTRLLVL.

This clone showed up just once. This chain uses TRBV6-5 with TRBJ2-1, with TRBD1 as a possible D gene (5 bases). CDR1 MNHEY and CDR2 SVGAGI come from the germline V gene. Trimming stripped 6 bases from V and 1 base from J, with 10 bases between. The CDR3 is 14 residues long. CDR3 coding DNA: TGTGCCAGCAGCCCAAGGACATCCTACAATGAGCAGTTCTTC. Amino acid sequence: CASSPRTSYNEQFF.